This TCR beta chain was sequenced for a study of T cells in Graves' hyperthyroidism and ophthalmopathy (dated by TCRdb to the late 2010s). The study in broad terms: Peripheral blood samples were taken at initial diagnosis, before any treatment was given. TCR V-J signatures able to tell the groups apart were searched for in a discovery cohort of approximately 95 patients, of whom 40 to 45 had Graves' ophthalmopathy and 57 had stable Graves' hyperthyroidism. An independent validation cohort of under 20 hyperthyroidism patients and 15 or so patients who later progressed to ophthalmopathy tested prospective prediction of ophthalmopathy. The approximately 98 discovery patients were randomly divided into training and test sets at a 7:3 ratio. In six Graves' hyperthyroidism patients, the study also compared T-cell repertoires from thyroid tissue with T-cell repertoires from blood. After blood sampling, hyperthyroidism patients were treated with methimazole at a starting dose of 30 mg daily, and ophthalmopathy patients were treated with high-dose intravenous methylprednisolone. TCR Vbeta CDR3 sequencing of around 130 peripheral blood samples (under 45 ophthalmopathy, 70 to 85 hyperthyroidism and roughly 17 progressor patients) is reported in the paper. Broader findings and caveats from the paper: Ophthalmopathy was separated from stable hyperthyroidism by a 13 V-J signature model, with 85% to 90% sensitivity and about 81% specificity obtained in cross-validation and 80%/75% obtained in testing. No statistical method was used to set the sample size in advance, and investigators knew the group allocation. In validation, progression to ophthalmopathy was predicted by the model with roughly 71% sensitivity and approximately 78% specificity, a median of 6.5 months before onset. Most expanded thyroid clonotypes (frequency above 0.001) were also found in blood, which suggests that blood repertoires may mirror thyroid immune responses.

Trimming removed 6 bases from V and 7 bases from J; the gene matches leave 9 bases unexplained. The CDR3 sequence holds 14 residues, the cysteine and phenylalanine included. Only the CDR3 portion is preserved as DNA: 42 bases, with reading frame beginning at the first base. The germline V gene sets CDR1 to MDHEN and CDR2 to SYDVKM. This clonotype was counted at least ten times. Its antigen remains unidentified. Base qualities are not recorded, but no much larger clone differs from it by a single base. Stable Graves' hyperthyroidism was defined as the absence of progression to ophthalmopathy over 18 months of follow-up. Hyperthyroidism patients were newly diagnosed, with disease duration under 2 months, and aged 18 to 65 years. Any patient with an uncontrolled infection, another autoimmune disease, pregnancy or lactation was excluded. Diagnoses relied on clinical symptoms, serum thyroxine and TRAb, thyroid ultrasound and orbital computed tomography. Ficoll-Paque density gradient centrifugation was used to isolate PBMCs from around 10 ml of fresh peripheral blood. Total RNA was extracted with Trizol reagent, and quality was checked on an Agilent 2100 Bioanalyzer.

The TCR beta CDR3 regions were amplified from RNA transcripts. For the first round of RT-PCR on the TCR CDR3, the HTBI primer set was used together with the Qiagen OneStep RT-PCR kit. Libraries were constructed in a second round of multiplex PCR, after which size selection and purification were carried out. The libraries were sequenced on an Illumina HiSeq2000 using paired-end 100 bp reads. The paper's data handling went like this. SOAPnuke was used to process the raw data, removing reads that contained adapters or uncalled bases, had a mean Phred below 15, or lacked an exact match to the constant primer or identifier. High-quality paired reads were merged using COPE v1.2.5, and each unique nucleotide sequence was defined as a clonotype. MiTCR v1.1 was used to align clonotypes to the IMGT TRBV, TRBD and TRBJ reference segments. The analysis was restricted to V-J combinations with a frequency above 0.0001, which together covered about 99% of the repertoires. The TCS score was defined as the ratio of F50 (clonal expansion) to E x V (chaos), calculated using BLOSUM62-based TCRdist between CDR3 peptides within each V-J. Welch's t-statistics and random forest reduced around 520 V-J features to roughly 13, which were used in a naive Bayes classifier (R e1071). In TCRdb, the public reads were trimmed at Q25 with fastp and aligned with MiXCR, with productive beta chains retained. Duplicate CDR3 protein sequences are folded into a single record with the most common DNA and genes. These V and J calls derive from TCRdb rather than the authors' analysis. For this sample there are under 350,000 distinct CDR3 sequences; roughly a fifth appear just once. The ten largest clonotypes hold around half of the sample.

The receptor comes from a woman in her forties or fifties with Graves' hyperthyroidism. The V gene is TRBV28 and the J gene is TRBJ2-1, and TRBD2 matches 7 of the central bases. The sequenced sample consisted of blood. The CDR3 here reads CASSPLSRENEQFF. In nucleotide form, the sequence is TGTGCCAGCAGCCCGCTTTCGCGGGAGAATGAGCAGTTCTTC.